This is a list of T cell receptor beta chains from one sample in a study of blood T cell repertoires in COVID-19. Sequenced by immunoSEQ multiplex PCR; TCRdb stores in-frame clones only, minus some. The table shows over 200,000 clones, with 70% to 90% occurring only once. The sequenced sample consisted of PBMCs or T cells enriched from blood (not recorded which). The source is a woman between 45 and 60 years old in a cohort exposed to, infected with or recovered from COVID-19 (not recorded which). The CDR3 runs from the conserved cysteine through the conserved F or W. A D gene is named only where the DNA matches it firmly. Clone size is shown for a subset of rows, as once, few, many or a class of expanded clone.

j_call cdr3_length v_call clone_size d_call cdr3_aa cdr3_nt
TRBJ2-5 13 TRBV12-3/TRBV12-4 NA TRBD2 CASSFGGSETQYF TGTGCCAGCAGTTTCGGGGGGAGCGAGACCCAGTACTTC
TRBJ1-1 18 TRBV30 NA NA CAWSTLAGAKWVATEAFF TGTGCCTGGAGTACCCTAGCAGGGGCGAAGTGGGTAGCCACTGAAGCTTTCTTT
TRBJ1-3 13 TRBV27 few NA CASRGHTGNTIYF TGTGCCAGCAGGGGACATACTGGAAACACCATATATTTT
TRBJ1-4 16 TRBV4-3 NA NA CASSQAVARGLEKLFF TGCGCCAGCAGCCAAGCGGTAGCGAGAGGCCTGGAAAAACTGTTTTTT
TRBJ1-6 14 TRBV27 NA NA CASSQRRDNSPLHF TGTGCCAGCAGTCAACGGAGAGATAATTCACCCCTCCACTTT
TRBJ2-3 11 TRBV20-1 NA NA CSAARSYTQYF TGCAGTGCGGCCCGATCATATACGCAGTATTTT
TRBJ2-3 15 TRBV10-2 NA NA CASRGLGAGTDTQYF TGCGCCAGCAGGGGTCTGGGGGCTGGGACAGATACGCAGTATTTT
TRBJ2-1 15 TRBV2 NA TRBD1 CASSVGQSSYNEQFF TGTGCCAGCAGTGTGGGACAGAGCTCCTACAATGAGCAGTTCTTC
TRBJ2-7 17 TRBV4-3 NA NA CASSQALPGLRSYEQYF TGCGCCAGCAGCCAAGCTCTCCCGGGACTTCGTTCCTACGAGCAGTACTTC
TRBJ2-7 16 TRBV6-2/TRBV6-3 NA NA CASSKALIQGIYEQYF TGTGCCAGCAGTAAAGCTCTTATCCAGGGGATCTACGAGCAGTACTTC
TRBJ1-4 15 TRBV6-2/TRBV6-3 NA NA CASSSPVRSGEKLFF TGTGCCAGCAGCTCCCCCGTCCGGAGTGGGGAAAAACTGTTTTTT